Below, one TCR beta chain is given with its context. Its target is not known. This entry belongs to a study of T cell responses to AZD1222 COVID-19 vaccine. Broader study findings: AZD1222 recipients seropositive at baseline numbered only five to seven.

The method was immunoSEQ multiplex PCR; TCRdb's version includes in-frame clones alone and lacks a portion of them. The table records 160,000 or so clones, 90% to 95% of them present only once. The starting material was peripheral blood, obtained on day 0 of MenACWY control vaccination. This TCR was sampled from an adult in good health.

Written as DNA, the CDR3 is TGTGCCAGCAGCCAAGGGGGTCCAGGGATGGGTGGCTACACCTTC. This gives the protein CASSQGGPGMGGYTF. The chain is built from TRBV3-1 (or the pseudogene TRBV3-2) and TRBJ1-2; tentative D call: TRBD1 (5 bases). The V gene lost 1 base and the J gene lost 7 bases, with 16 bases spanning the gap. Germline lookup yields CDR1 LGHDT and CDR2 YNNKEL (reference sequence). The CDR3 has 15 amino acids.